This TCR beta chain was identified during a study of blood T cell repertoires in COVID-19. The table came from immunoSEQ multiplex PCR; TCRdb's copy has only in-frame clones and leaves some out. Among under 150,000 clones listed, approximately 88% were seen once. CDR3 size: 15 residues. V lost 5 bases and J 7 bases, leaving 18 bases between the germline ends. CDR1 LNHDA and CDR2 SQIVND come from the germline V gene (reference sequence). The V call is TRBV19, the J call TRBJ1-5; TRBD1 is a possible D gene (5 bases). The sequenced sample was peripheral blood. The TCR comes from a woman of 80 years or more with acute or convalescent COVID-19. CDR3 DNA: TGTGCCAGTAGTCTTTCGAGGACACAAAGGCAGCCCCAGCATTTT. It codes for CASSLSRTQRQPQHF.